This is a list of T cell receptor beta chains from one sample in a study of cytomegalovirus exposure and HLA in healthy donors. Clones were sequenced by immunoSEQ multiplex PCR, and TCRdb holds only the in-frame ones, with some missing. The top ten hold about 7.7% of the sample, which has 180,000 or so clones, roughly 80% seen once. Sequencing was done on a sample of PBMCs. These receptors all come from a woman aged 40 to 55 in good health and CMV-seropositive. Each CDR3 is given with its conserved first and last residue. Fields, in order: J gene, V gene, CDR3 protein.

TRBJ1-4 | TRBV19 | CASSTRTQGVGEKLFF
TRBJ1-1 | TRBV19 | CASSGTGSSMMNTEAFF
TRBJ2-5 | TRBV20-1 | CSVHRGETQYF
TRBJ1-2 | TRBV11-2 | CASSPGQGIFYTF
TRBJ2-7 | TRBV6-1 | CASSEGGPPYEQYF
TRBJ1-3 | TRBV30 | CAWSDAGGHTIYF
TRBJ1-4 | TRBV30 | CAWSQGYNEKLFF
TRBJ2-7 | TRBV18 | CASSPSGGPYEQYF
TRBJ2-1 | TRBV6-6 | CASSQTRESYNEQFF
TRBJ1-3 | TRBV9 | CASSVGPGAGNTIYF